These 16 T cell receptor beta chains were all obtained from the same sample, sequenced in a study of blood T cells in healthy people across ages. The second PCR ran about 6 to 12 cycles with a sample-barcoded 5' primer and J-beta primers. TCRdb re-called the 5' RACE reads through MiXCR, storing one row per CDR3 protein. The table shows around 1.7 million distinct CDR3 sequences, with over 25% occurring only once. Sequenced material: blood. The source of these receptors is a woman in her twenties or thirties in good health.

The chain has TRBV20-1 and TRBJ2-3, with 11 bases identical to TRBD2. Germline CDR1 and CDR2: DFQATT and SNEGSKA (reference sequence). The CDR3 consists of 16 residues. Trimming at V came to 1 base and at J to 5 bases, leaving 8 bases not matched to a gene. The CDR3 spells CSARGELAGGGDTQYF. In DNA form, the CDR3 reads TGCAGTGCTAGAGGGGAGCTAGCGGGGGGAGGAGATACGCAGTATTTT.

The chain is built from TRBV20-1 and TRBJ1-3; D perhaps matches TRBD1 (5 bases). The CDR3 runs to 15 residues. Trimming took off 5 bases at V and 4 bases at J, with 18 bases between the two ends. Germline V gene sequence: CDR1 DFQATT, CDR2 SNEGSKA (reference sequence). DNA for the CDR3: TGCAGTGCTTGGGATACGGGGGTCCGGGGAAACACCATATATTTT. Its translation: CSAWDTGVRGNTIYF.

This clonotype was detected only a few times. This chain uses TRBV20-1 with TRBJ2-3; 10 nucleotides match TRBD1. The CDR3 sequence is 17 residues long. From germline, CDR1 is DFQATT and CDR2 SNEGSKA (reference sequence). With V trimmed by 6 bases and J by 5 bases, 17 bases remained unmatched. CDR3 protein: CSAETGQGIGLGDTQYF. The CDR3 nucleotides read TGCAGTGCCGAAACGGGACAGGGGATTGGTTTGGGAGATACGCAGTATTTT.

This clonotype was picked up a small number of times. The CDR3 sequence is CASQPGAGRGYGYTF. The DNA of the CDR3 is TGCGCCAGCCAACCGGGCGCGGGAAGGGGCTATGGCTACACCTTC. The V gene is TRBV5-1, the J gene TRBJ1-2; perhaps TRBD1 as D (5 bases). This CDR3 region has 15 residues. Germline lookup yields CDR1 SGHRS and CDR2 YFSETQ. V was trimmed by 7 bases and J by 4 bases, leaving 20 bases between them.

This clonotype showed up just a few times. A junction end diverges from the germline sequence, so it may reflect a read error. The V gene is TRBV5-1, the J gene TRBJ2-5, with a weak D call TRBD2 (6 bases). CDR3 length equals 15 residues. Germline lookup yields CDR1 SGHRS and CDR2 YFSETQ. CDR3 sequence: CASSLGSSGAETQYF. The CDR3 DNA reads TGTGCCAGCAGCTTGGGAAGTAGCGGAGCAGAGACCCAGTACTTC.

This clonotype was picked up a small number of times. The chain uses TRBV30 and TRBJ2-7, with a weak D call TRBD2 (5 bases). The CDR3 runs to 14 residues. V shed 5 bases and J shed 0 bases, with 14 bases lying between them. CDR1 is GTSNPN, CDR2 SVGIG, per germline (reference sequence). This CDR3 is CAWATGKGSYEQYF. DNA for the CDR3: TGTGCCTGGGCCACCGGGAAGGGCTCCTACGAGCAGTACTTC.

In its sample, this clonotype was seen many times. The gene calls are TRBV29-1 and TRBJ2-3, with D tentatively TRBD1 (6 bases). This CDR3 has 12 amino acids. In germline, CDR1 is SQVTM, CDR2 ANQGSEA. V was cut by 5 bases and J by 5 bases, with 11 bases left in between. CDR3 DNA: TGCAGCGTTTACAGGGTGGGAGATACGCAGTATTTT. Its protein product is CSVYRVGDTQYF.

The chain uses TRBV30 and TRBJ2-1; no reliable D call. Germline CDR1 and CDR2: GTSNPN and SVGIG (reference sequence). The V and J ends lost 0 bases and 8 bases respectively, with 8 bases between them. This CDR3 is 12 amino acids long. The CDR3 coding sequence is TGTGCCTGGAGTGTACAGCTCCATGAGCAGTTCTTC. It codes for CAWSVQLHEQFF.

The sample holds one count of this clonotype. Given a much more abundant clone one base away, this may be a read error. The chain employs TRBV4-1 and TRBJ2-3; 7 nucleotides line up with TRBD2. Germline-derived CDR1 and CDR2 are MGHRA and YSYEKL. The CDR3 is made up of 15 amino acids. The CDR3 region is CTSSSGLVSTDTQYF. The CDR3 bases are TGCACCAGCAGCTCAGGACTAGTCTCCACAGATACGCAGTATTTT.

To note about this clonotype: A much larger clone lies one base from this, so it may be a read error. The chain joins TRBV7-2 to TRBJ2-4; D tentatively fits TRBD1 or TRBD2 (6 bases each). This CDR3 is 15 amino acids long. Germline V gene sequence: CDR1 SGHTA, CDR2 FQGNSA. V was cut by 0 bases and J by 13 bases, with 19 bases left in between. In DNA form, the CDR3 reads TGTGCCAGCAGCTTAGCCCGGGGGCTAATCTACAAGCAGTACTTC. Its protein product is CASSLARGLIYKQYF.

Of note for this clonotype: Since no conserved phenylalanine or tryptophan closes the CDR3, a read error is the likely cause. The chain couples TRBV12-3 or TRBV12-4 to TRBJ1-5; possibly TRBD1 for D (6 bases). Trimming took off 3 bases at V and 5 bases at J, with 20 bases between the two ends. This CDR3 is 17 amino acids long. The CDR3 bases are TGTGCCAGCAGTTTCTCTGGCAGGGGCCAAAGGGATCAGCCCCAGCATTCT. Protein sequence: CASSFSGRGQRDQPQHS.

This clonotype was recorded a few times. The chain combines TRBV6-2 or TRBV6-3 with TRBJ1-5, with a tentative D call TRBD1 (6 bases). V was shortened by 6 bases and J by 3 bases, with 12 bases between the two germline ends. CDR1 is MNHEY and CDR2 is SVGEGT in the germline V gene. This CDR3 is 14 amino acids long. The CDR3: CASRQGGDNQPQHF. The CDR3 DNA reads TGTGCCAGCAGACAGGGTGGTGACAATCAGCCCCAGCATTTT.

The chain couples TRBV7-2 to TRBJ2-3; no firm D call. V gave up 1 base and J gave up 2 bases, with 13 bases separating them. CDR3 size: 16 residues. Germline CDR1 SGHTA, CDR2 FQGNSA. CDR3 DNA sequence: TGTGCCAGCAGCTTAGTCTCTGTGATCTCCACAGATACGCAGTATTTT. This gives the protein CASSLVSVISTDTQYF.

V is TRBV7-9 and J is TRBJ2-1; D might be TRBD1 or TRBD2, each matching 5 bases. The germline V gene encodes CDR1 SEHNR and CDR2 FQNEAQ (reference sequence). The length of the CDR3 is 18 residues. V shed 5 bases and J shed 0 bases, with 20 bases lying between them. The CDR3 loop is CASSRGRAWGSSYNEQFF. In DNA form, the CDR3 reads TGTGCCAGCAGCCGGGGCAGGGCATGGGGGAGCTCCTACAATGAGCAGTTCTTC.

The sample holds a few counts of this clonotype. CDR3 DNA sequence: TGCAGCGGACTGACTAGCGGCACAGATACGCAGTATTTT. It encodes CSGLTSGTDTQYF. This chain links TRBV29-1 with TRBJ2-3; 8 bases are shared with TRBD2. CDR3 length: 13 amino acids. Germline V gene lookup returns CDR1 SQVTM and CDR2 ANQGSEA. V trimming: 7 bases; J trimming: 1 base; junction bases outside the gene matches: 4.

Notes on this clonotype: A single base separates this from a much larger clone, so it may be a read error. The chain employs TRBV4-1 and TRBJ1-2, with D possibly TRBD1 on 6 matching bases. There are 16 residues in the CDR3. Germline values: CDR1 MGHRA, CDR2 YSYEKL. V was trimmed by 4 bases and J by 2 bases, leaving 17 bases between them. The CDR3 DNA is TGCGCCAGCAGCCCTGCGACAGGAGATGGCAACTATGGCTACACCTTC. Amino acid sequence: CASSPATGDGNYGYTF.